These 19 T cell receptor beta chains came from one sample sequenced in a study of response to subunit inactivated influenza vaccine. TCRdb recomputed calls from the RT-PCR reads with MiXCR, one row per CDR3 protein. The sample contains roughly 700,000 distinct CDR3 sequences, approximately 15% of which appear only once. This specimen was PBMCs from blood, taken roughly 2 weeks before vaccination. Receptors were obtained from a man in his fifties or sixties who received an inactivated influenza vaccine.

This clonotype was seen a few times. This chain uses TRBV11-2 with TRBJ2-7; no reliable D call. The germline V gene encodes CDR1 SGHAT and CDR2 FQNNGV. This CDR3 has 12 residues. V was cut by 8 bases and J by 6 bases, with 14 bases left in between. The CDR3 sequence is CASSETQVEQYF. CDR3 nucleotide sequence: TGTGCCAGCTCCGAGACCCAGGTCGAGCAGTACTTC.

The chain joins TRBV6-6 to TRBJ2-3; TRBD1 or TRBD2 may be the D gene (6 bases each). The CDR3 length is 13 residues. The V and J ends lost 7 bases and 2 bases respectively, with 10 bases between them. Per the germline V gene, CDR1 is MNHNY and CDR2 is SVGAGI (reference sequence). CDR3 region: CASNRDFTDTQYF. The DNA of the CDR3 is TGTGCCAGCAACAGGGACTTCACAGATACGCAGTATTTT.

On this clonotype: A junction end diverges from the germline sequence, so it may reflect a read error. This sequence joins TRBV28 and TRBJ1-2; TRBD1 aligns across 8 bases. The CDR3 spans 12 residues. The V gene's germline CDR1 is MDHEN and CDR2 SYDVKM. The CDR3 DNA reads as TGTGCCAGCATGACAGGGGTATATGGCTACAGCTTC. Protein: CASMTGVYGYSF.

This rearrangement joins TRBV18 to TRBJ1-1, with D perhaps matching TRBD1 (5 bases). V was trimmed by 1 base and J by 0 bases, leaving 12 bases between them. The CDR3 covers 16 residues. Germline V gene data show CDR1 as KGHSH and CDR2 as LQKENI. The CDR3: CASSPRAGTMNTEAFF. CDR3 bases: TGTGCCAGCTCACCACGGGCAGGGACTATGAACACTGAAGCTTTCTTT.

This clonotype was counted many times. The J gene is TRBJ2-1, the V gene TRBV4-3, with TRBD2 matching 9 bases. Germline V gene lookup returns CDR1 LGHNA and CDR2 YSLEER. CDR3 length equals 23 residues. V was pared by 1 base and J by 1 base, with 23 bases of the junction left unmatched. CDR3 bases: TGCGCCAGCAGCCAAGTTCCAATCGGAGCCGGGACTAGCACCACTACTTCCTACAATGAGCAGTTCTTC. This encodes CASSQVPIGAGTSTTTSYNEQFF.

The chain has TRBV29-1 and TRBJ2-5; TRBD1 aligns across 7 bases. The germline V gene has CDR1 SQVTM and CDR2 ANQGSEA. This CDR3 region has 14 residues. The V and J ends lost 3 bases and 5 bases, in that order; junction bases with no gene match: 9. The CDR3 region is CSVDGQAGQETQYF. The CDR3 DNA reads TGCAGCGTTGACGGACAGGCGGGCCAGGAGACCCAGTACTTC. The whole variable domain, remainder taken from reference TRBV29-1 and TRBJ2-5, is SAVISQKPSRDICQRGTSLTIQCQVDSQVTMMFWYRQQPGQSLTLIATANQGSEATYESGFVIDKFPISRPNLTFSTLTVSNMSPEDSSIYLCSVDGQAGQETQYFGPGTRLLVL.

J is TRBJ2-2 and V is TRBV27; 10 positions match TRBD2. The CDR3 is made up of 17 amino acids. Germline CDR1 reads MNHEY; CDR2 reads SMNVEV (reference sequence). J lost 4 bases, V lost 8 bases, and 13 bases had no gene match. CDR3 sequence reads: CASSQGLAGDRTGELFF. CDR3 DNA sequence: TGTGCCAGCTCCCAGGGTCTAGCGGGGGATCGCACCGGGGAGCTGTTTTTT.

The rearrangement uses TRBV27 and TRBJ1-1; 9 nucleotides match TRBD1. Germline V lookup: CDR1 MNHEY, CDR2 SMNVEV (reference sequence). Trimming at V came to 8 bases and at J to 0 bases, leaving 10 bases not matched to a gene. CDR3 length: 16 amino acids. The CDR3 sequence: CASRGQGIIMNTEAFF. The CDR3 bases are TGTGCCAGCCGGGGACAGGGCATAATCATGAACACTGAAGCTTTCTTT.

In this sample, this clonotype turned up many times. V usage is TRBV7-2 and J usage is TRBJ2-1; D remains ambiguous. This CDR3 spans 13 amino acids. CDR1 and CDR2 from the germline V gene are SGHTA and FQGNSA. V lost 1 base and J 4 bases, leaving 5 bases between the germline ends. DNA for the CDR3: TGTGCCAGCAGCTTAGTGCGTTACAATGAGCAGTTCTTC. Translation: CASSLVRYNEQFF.

The chain carries TRBV15 and TRBJ2-5; no clear D. Germline V gene lookup returns CDR1 LNHNV and CDR2 YYDKDF (reference sequence). V lost 4 bases, J lost 5 bases, and 8 bases lay in between. The CDR3 consists of 12 residues. The CDR3 sequence is CATSIPAETQYF. The CDR3 region has the DNA TGTGCCACCAGCATCCCGGCGGAGACCCAGTACTTC.

The chain has TRBV28 and TRBJ2-3, with unresolved D. V was trimmed by 3 bases and J by 7 bases, leaving 8 bases between them. The germline gives CDR1 MDHEN, CDR2 SYDVKM. There are 12 residues in the CDR3. Here the CDR3 DNA reads TGTGCCAGCAGTTTCAGTAGGAATACGCAGTATTTT. This gives the protein CASSFSRNTQYF. The full variable domain, completed using reference TRBV28 and TRBJ2-3, is DVKVTQSSRYLVKRTGEKVFLECVQDMDHENMFWYRQDPGLGLRLIYFSYDVKMKEKGDIPEGYSVSREKKERFSLILESASTNQTSMYLCASSFSRNTQYFGPGTRLTVL.

The rearrangement links TRBV10-3 to TRBJ2-2, with 7 bases fitting TRBD2. The ends lost 1 base at V and 0 bases at J; junction bases unmatched: 2. The CDR3 is made up of 16 amino acids. Looked up from germline, CDR1 is ENHRY and CDR2 is SYGVKD. The CDR3 spells CAISEYGLANTGELFF. As DNA, the CDR3 is TGTGCCATCAGTGAGTACGGACTAGCGAACACCGGGGAGCTGTTTTTT.

The sample holds a few counts of this clonotype. The rearrangement joins TRBV20-1 to TRBJ2-7, with D perhaps matching TRBD1 (5 bases). Trimming took off 4 bases at V and 1 base at J, with 20 bases between the two ends. The CDR3 extends over 16 amino acids. Germline CDR1 and CDR2: DFQATT and SNEGSKA (reference sequence). The DNA for the CDR3 is TGCAGTGCTAACCACCCGCCCGAGGACACTTCCTACGAGCAGTACTTC. Protein product: CSANHPPEDTSYEQYF.

This clonotype has a handful of counts. This chain links TRBV18 with TRBJ2-1; possible D gene TRBD1, 5 bases. Germline V gene sequence: CDR1 KGHSH, CDR2 LQKENI. Trimming cost V 2 bases and J 6 bases, with 11 bases left between them. This CDR3 spans 14 amino acids. CDR3 nucleotide sequence: TGTGCCAGCTCACCATCGGCAGGGCTCAATGAGCAGTTCTTC. This gives the protein CASSPSAGLNEQFF.

This chain joins TRBV9 and TRBJ2-3; 8 bases agree with TRBD2. CDR1 and CDR2 from the germline V gene are SGDLS and YYNGEE. With 4 bases clipped from V and 4 bases from J, the junction kept 8 bases outside the gene matches. The CDR3 has 15 amino acids. The CDR3 coding sequence is TGTGCCAGCAGCTTCGGGGGGGTAGGGTCAGATACGCAGTATTTT. It specifies CASSFGGVGSDTQYF.

The rearrangement uses TRBV11-2 and TRBJ2-1; D may be TRBD2 (5 bases). CDR1 and CDR2 from the germline V gene are SGHAT and FQNNGV. The CDR3 sequence is 16 residues long. Trimming took off 2 bases at V and 1 base at J, with 12 bases between the two ends. This CDR3 reads CASSLNRGRSYNEQFF. The CDR3 DNA is TGTGCCAGCAGCTTAAATCGGGGTAGGTCCTACAATGAGCAGTTCTTC. Drawing the rest from reference TRBV11-2 and TRBJ2-1, the complete variable domain is EAGVAQSPRYKIIEKRQSVAFWCNPISGHATLYWYQQILGQGPKLLIQFQNNGVVDDSQLPKDRFSAERLKGVDSTLKIQPAKLEDSAVYLCASSLNRGRSYNEQFFGPGTRLTVL.

The chain has TRBV10-3 and TRBJ2-2, with unresolved D. V was clipped by 2 bases and J by 0 bases, with 10 bases between them. Germline assignment: CDR1 ENHRY and CDR2 SYGVKD. The CDR3 loop spans 16 amino acids. The CDR3 region is CAISEKGPANTGELFF. CDR3 DNA sequence: TGTGCCATCAGTGAGAAGGGCCCCGCGAACACCGGGGAGCTGTTTTTT.

The gene calls are TRBV28 and TRBJ2-7, with 10 nucleotides matching TRBD1. V trimming: 4 bases; J trimming: 6 bases; junction bases outside the gene matches: 9. The CDR3 has 15 amino acids. The germline V gene has CDR1 MDHEN and CDR2 SYDVKM. The CDR3 nucleotides read TGTGCCAGCAGTTCCCGCCGGGACAGGGGAGCCGAGCAGTACTTC. Translation: CASSSRRDRGAEQYF.

The chain employs TRBV7-9 and TRBJ2-7, with a weak D call TRBD1 (6 bases). The germline CDR1 and CDR2 sequences are SEHNR and FQNEAQ (reference sequence). The CDR3 consists of 14 residues. V lost 10 bases and J lost 2, with 18 bases in between. The CDR3 DNA is TGTGCCAACCTGGTTGGGGGCAGGACCTACGAGCAGTACTTC. Translating it yields CANLVGGRTYEQYF.